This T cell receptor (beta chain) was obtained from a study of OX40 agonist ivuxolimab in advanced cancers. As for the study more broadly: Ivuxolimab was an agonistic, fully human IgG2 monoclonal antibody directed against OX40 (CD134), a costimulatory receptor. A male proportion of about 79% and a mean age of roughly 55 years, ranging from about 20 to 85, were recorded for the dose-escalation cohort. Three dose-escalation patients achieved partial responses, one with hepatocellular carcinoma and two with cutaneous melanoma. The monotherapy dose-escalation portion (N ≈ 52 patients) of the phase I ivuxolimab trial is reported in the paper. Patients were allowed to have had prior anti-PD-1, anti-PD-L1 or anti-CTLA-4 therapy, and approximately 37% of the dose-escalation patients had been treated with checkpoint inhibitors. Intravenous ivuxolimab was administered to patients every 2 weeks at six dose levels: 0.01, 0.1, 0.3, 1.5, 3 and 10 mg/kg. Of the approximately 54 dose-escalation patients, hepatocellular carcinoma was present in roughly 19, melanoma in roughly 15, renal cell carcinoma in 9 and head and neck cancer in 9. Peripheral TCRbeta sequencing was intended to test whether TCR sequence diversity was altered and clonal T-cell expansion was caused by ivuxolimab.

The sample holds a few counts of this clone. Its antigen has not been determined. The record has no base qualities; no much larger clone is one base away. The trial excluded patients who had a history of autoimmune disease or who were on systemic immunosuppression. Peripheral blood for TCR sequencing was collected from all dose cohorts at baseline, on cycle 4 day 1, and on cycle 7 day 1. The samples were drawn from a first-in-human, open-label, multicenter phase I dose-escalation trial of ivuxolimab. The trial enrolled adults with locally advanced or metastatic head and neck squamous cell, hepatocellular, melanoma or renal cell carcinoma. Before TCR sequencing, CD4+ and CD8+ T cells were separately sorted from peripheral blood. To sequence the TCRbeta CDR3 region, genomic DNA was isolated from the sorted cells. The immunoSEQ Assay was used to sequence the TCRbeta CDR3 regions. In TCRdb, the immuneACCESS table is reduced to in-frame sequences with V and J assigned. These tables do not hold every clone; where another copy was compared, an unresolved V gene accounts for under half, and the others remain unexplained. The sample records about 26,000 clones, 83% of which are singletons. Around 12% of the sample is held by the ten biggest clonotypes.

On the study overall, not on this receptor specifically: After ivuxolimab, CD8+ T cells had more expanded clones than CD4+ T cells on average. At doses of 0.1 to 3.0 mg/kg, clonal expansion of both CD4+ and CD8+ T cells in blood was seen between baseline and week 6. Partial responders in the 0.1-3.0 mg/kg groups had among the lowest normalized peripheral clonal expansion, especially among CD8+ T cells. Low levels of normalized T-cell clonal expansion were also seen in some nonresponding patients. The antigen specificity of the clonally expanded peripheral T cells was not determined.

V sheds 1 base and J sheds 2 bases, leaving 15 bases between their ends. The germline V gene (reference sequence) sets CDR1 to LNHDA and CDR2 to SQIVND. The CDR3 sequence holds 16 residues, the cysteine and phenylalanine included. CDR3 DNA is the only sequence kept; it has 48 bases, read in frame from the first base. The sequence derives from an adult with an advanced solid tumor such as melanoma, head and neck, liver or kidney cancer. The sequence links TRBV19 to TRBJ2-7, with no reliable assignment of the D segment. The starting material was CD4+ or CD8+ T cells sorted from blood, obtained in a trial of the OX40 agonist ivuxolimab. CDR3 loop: CASSIGSGNGPYEQYF. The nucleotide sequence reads TGTGCCAGTAGTATAGGCTCGGGCAACGGCCCCTACGAGCAGTACTTC.